This T cell receptor beta chain appears in the sequencing data of a study of technical replicates of blood from a handful of donors. The repertoire was sequenced with immunoSEQ multiplex PCR; TCRdb's copy has only in-frame clones and lacks some. The table shows under 90,000 clones, with nearly 98% occurring only once. From germline, CDR1 is MGHRA and CDR2 YSYEKL. V gave up 0 bases and J gave up 8 bases, with 8 bases separating them. The length of the CDR3 is 13 residues. This clonotype was obtained from a human donor in good health. The specimen was T cells isolated from PBMCs. The genes are TRBV4-1 and TRBJ2-1, with no clear D. The CDR3 DNA sequence: TGCGCCAGCAGCCAAGAGAGTCCATATGAGCAGTTCTTC. Its translation: CASSQESPYEQFF.